Listed here are 25 T cell receptor beta chains from one sample, sequenced in a study of blood T cells in healthy people across ages. Combining a sample-barcoded 5' primer with a J-beta primer mix, a second PCR ran for roughly 6 to 12 cycles. TCRdb reanalysed the 5' RACE reads using MiXCR and keeps one entry per CDR3 protein. In the table there are nearly 1 million distinct CDR3 sequences, just over 50% of which are singletons. Input material: blood. The receptors originated from a woman aged 55 to 70 in good health.

The chain links TRBV28 to TRBJ2-5; unclear D gene. Trimming took 1 base from V and 5 from J, leaving 17 bases between them. Germline lookup yields CDR1 MDHEN and CDR2 SYDVKM. The CDR3 is 16 amino acids. The CDR3 bases are TGTGCCAGCAGTTTATTCCTAGGCAGTGGGATGGAGACCCAGTACTTC. This translates into CASSLFLGSGMETQYF.

This sequence joins TRBV7-2 and TRBJ2-7; D is unclear. The J call is uncertain, as TRBJ2-4 better fits the DNA end. This CDR3 region has 12 residues. The V gene's germline CDR1 is SGHTA and CDR2 FQGNSA. The CDR3 region has the DNA TGTGCCAGCAGCTTAGCGCAGAACATTCAGTACTTC. Translating gives CASSLAQNIQYF.

This chain joins TRBV28 and TRBJ2-7; 7 nucleotides agree with TRBD2. V lost 8 bases, J lost 3 bases, and 4 bases stayed unmatched. This CDR3 region has 12 residues. Germline-derived CDR1 and CDR2 are MDHEN and SYDVKM. CDR3 nucleotides: TGTGCCAGCCGGGACTATAACTACGAGCAGTACTTC. Translated, it gives CASRDYNYEQYF.

The chain couples TRBV2 to TRBJ1-2; 7 bases are a match to TRBD1. Germline CDR1 SNHLY, CDR2 FYNNEI. The CDR3 totals 12 residues. The trim removed 6 bases at V and 9 bases at J, leaving 7 bases unmatched. Here the CDR3 DNA reads TGTGCCAGCAGACAGACAGGGCTTCGCTACACCTTC. Its translation is CASRQTGLRYTF.

This clonotype was recorded at least ten times. The chain links TRBV12-3 or TRBV12-4 to TRBJ2-5, with TRBD1 matching over 10 bases. Trimming cost V 8 bases and J 2 bases; bases outside gene matches: 8. The CDR3 contains 15 residues. The CDR3: CASETGGAEQETQYF. CDR3 bases: TGTGCCAGCGAGACAGGGGGCGCTGAACAAGAGACCCAGTACTTC.

This clonotype was seen a handful of times. The chain is built from TRBV20-1 and TRBJ2-7; the match to TRBD2 covers 10 bases. The CDR3 length is 11 residues. Germline loops: CDR1 DFQATT, CDR2 SNEGSKA (reference sequence). The CDR3 sequence is CRAGTSVEQYF. CDR3 nucleotide sequence: TGCAGGGCCGGGACTAGCGTCGAGCAGTACTTC.

The rearrangement joins TRBV7-2 to TRBJ1-5, with TRBD1 as a possible D gene (5 bases). V was cut by 1 base and J by 7 bases, with 14 bases left in between. Germline-derived CDR1 and CDR2 are SGHTA and FQGNSA. CDR3 length equals 15 residues. The CDR3 loop reads CASSLVSGLNQPQHF. The CDR3 nucleotides read TGTGCCAGCAGCTTAGTTTCAGGGTTGAACCAGCCCCAGCATTTT.

This clonotype was picked up a small number of times. This chain links TRBV7-2 with TRBJ2-7; 8 nucleotides match TRBD2. The CDR3 contains 13 residues. Germline V gene data show CDR1 as SGHTA and CDR2 as FQGNSA. V lost 8 bases, J lost 4 bases, and 7 bases stayed unmatched. This CDR3 reads CASGTRVWYEQYF. CDR3 coding DNA: TGTGCCAGCGGGACTAGGGTGTGGTACGAGCAGTACTTC.

The J gene is TRBJ2-7, the V gene TRBV20-1; D is possibly TRBD2 (6 bases). The length of the CDR3 is 12 residues. Per germline, CDR1 DFQATT and CDR2 SNEGSKA (reference sequence). V lost 6 bases and J lost 4, with 13 bases in between. This CDR3 reads CSARDLEYEQYF. The CDR3 DNA follows: TGCAGTGCCCGGGACTTAGAATACGAGCAGTACTTC.

This clonotype has a handful of counts. The J gene is TRBJ1-5, the V gene TRBV12-3 or TRBV12-4, with D uncertain. The CDR3 covers 15 residues. The ends were cut back, 7 bases at V and 0 bases at J, with 13 bases in the middle. The CDR3 bases are TGTGCCAGCACCCCGGACGGTCGTAGCAATCAGCCCCAGCATTTT. Translation gives CASTPDGRSNQPQHF.

This clonotype was seen only a few times. This rearrangement joins TRBV20-1 to TRBJ1-2, with 7 bases matching TRBD1. Germline assignment: CDR1 DFQATT and CDR2 SNEGSKA (reference sequence). The trim removed 0 bases at V and 3 bases at J, leaving 4 bases unmatched. The CDR3 sequence is 14 residues long. This CDR3 reads CSARDRQGHYGYTF. The CDR3 DNA follows: TGCAGTGCTAGAGACCGACAGGGTCACTATGGCTACACCTTC.

The CDR3 sequence is CASRGTGTGDNEQYF. DNA of the CDR3: TGTGCCAGCAGGGGTACCGGGACAGGGGACAATGAGCAGTACTTC. The rearrangement joins TRBV28 to TRBJ2-4; 10 bases align to TRBD1. Germline values: CDR1 MDHEN, CDR2 SYDVKM. With 6 bases clipped from V and 13 bases from J, the junction kept 15 bases outside the gene matches. This CDR3 spans 15 amino acids.

This clonotype was picked up a small number of times. One end of the junction is discordant with germline, which a read error may explain. The V gene is TRBV3-1, the J gene TRBJ2-1; 7 nucleotides match TRBD2. The CDR3 contains 16 residues. The germline V gene has CDR1 LGHDT and CDR2 YNNKEL (reference sequence). For the CDR3, the DNA is TGTGCCAGCCGCCAACCGGGACTAAGCTCCTACAATGAGCAGTTCTTC. Amino acids: CASRQPGLSSYNEQFF.

This clonotype showed up just a few times. This chain's CDR3 is CASSLVLASSYEQYF. Written as DNA, the CDR3 is TGTGCCAGCAGCTTAGTCCTAGCGAGCTCCTACGAGCAGTACTTC. This chain links TRBV7-2 with TRBJ2-7, with D maybe TRBD2 (6 bases). This CDR3 is 15 amino acids long. Trimming took 1 base from V and 0 from J, leaving 10 bases between them. CDR1 SGHTA and CDR2 FQGNSA come from the germline V gene.

This clonotype has just a few counts. The V gene is TRBV4-3, the J gene TRBJ2-1; 7 bases match TRBD2. There are 15 residues in the CDR3. Germline lookup yields CDR1 LGHNA and CDR2 YSLEER. After removal of 1 base from V and 2 bases from J, the junction contained 2 bases not matched to a gene. The CDR3 nucleotides read TGCGCCAGCAGCCAAGGTCTAGCGGCCTACAATGAGCAGTTCTTC. It specifies CASSQGLAAYNEQFF.

This chain connects TRBV7-3 to TRBJ2-3; 7 bases are shared with TRBD2. The CDR3 is 14 residues long. Germline values: CDR1 SGHTA, CDR2 FQGTGA. The ends lost 5 bases at V and 11 bases at J; junction bases unmatched: 13. The CDR3 here is CASSGGSLRSGQYF. CDR3 sequence (DNA): TGTGCCAGCAGCGGCGGGAGCCTGAGATCCGGGCAGTATTTT. The variable domain in full, completed from reference TRBV7-3 and TRBJ2-3, reads GAGVSQTPSNKVTEKGKYVELRCDPISGHTALYWYRQSLGQGPEFLIYFQGTGAADDSGLPNDRFFAVRPEGSVSTLKIQRTERGDSAVYLCASSGGSLRSGQYFGPGTRLTVL.

The chain is built from TRBV19 and TRBJ1-4; perhaps TRBD1 as D (5 bases). CDR1 and CDR2 (germline): LNHDA, SQIVND (reference sequence). Trimming shortened V by 6 bases and J by 14 bases, and 16 bases separated the two germline ends. The CDR3 loop spans 12 amino acids. The CDR3 bases are TGTGCCAGTAGCGACGGGGGACTAAACCTGTTTTTT. Its translation is CASSDGGLNLFF.

The chain recombines TRBV5-5 with TRBJ2-1; D call uncertain. V was pared by 2 bases and J by 1 base, with 13 bases between. CDR1 and CDR2 (germline): SGHKS, YYEKEE (reference sequence). This CDR3 has 16 residues. CDR3 DNA sequence: TGTGCCAGCAGCTTTGGATTTGGATATTCCTACAATGAGCAGTTCTTC. Its translation is CASSFGFGYSYNEQFF. Combining the CDR3 with reference TRBV5-5 and TRBJ2-1 gives the whole variable domain DAGVTQSPTHLIKTRGQQVTLRCSPISGHKSVSWYQQVLGQGPQFIFQYYEKEERGRGNFPDRFSARQFPNYSSELNVNALLLGDSALYLCASSFGFGYSYNEQFFGPGTRLTVL.

This clonotype has just a few counts. The genes are TRBV7-2 and TRBJ2-3; D is unresolved. Germline V gene sequence: CDR1 SGHTA, CDR2 FQGNSA. The CDR3 sequence is 13 residues long. V was trimmed by 6 bases and J by 4 bases, leaving 11 bases between them. The CDR3 DNA is TGTGCCAGCAGTTTCACCCCCCCAGATACGCAGTATTTT. Translated: CASSFTPPDTQYF.

The table lists this clonotype with a few counts. The chain is built from TRBV27 and TRBJ2-5; 9 bases agree with TRBD1. The junction had 9 bases not matched to a gene; V was cut back by 6 bases and J by 4 bases. The CDR3 extends over 15 amino acids. Germline V gene lookup returns CDR1 MNHEY and CDR2 SMNVEV (reference sequence). DNA for the CDR3: TGTGCCAGCAGACCGCATCGGACAGGGGCAGAGACCCAGTACTTC. This translates into CASRPHRTGAETQYF.

As to this clonotype: It may be a read error: a sequence one base away is much more abundant. The chain couples TRBV29-1 to TRBJ2-4; D tentatively reads TRBD1 or TRBD2 (5 bases each). Near its end, the DNA agrees better with TRBJ2-7, so the J call may be wrong. This CDR3 is built from 13 residues. From germline, CDR1 is SQVTM and CDR2 ANQGSEA. CDR3 protein: CSVARGPGCEQYF. The DNA of the CDR3 is TGCAGCGTTGCGAGGGGCCCAGGCTGCGAGCAGTACTTC.

This chain joins TRBV20-1 and TRBJ2-3, with TRBD2 matching 16 bases. The length of the CDR3 is 18 residues. Losses at the gene ends were 5 bases for V and 5 bases for J; bases not matched to a gene: 13. Germline CDR1 reads DFQATT; CDR2 reads SNEGSKA (reference sequence). The CDR3 DNA reads as TGCAGTGCTGCACCTCTTGGGACTAGCGGGAGGGTGGTAGATACGCAGTATTTT. It encodes CSAAPLGTSGRVVDTQYF.

The chain combines TRBV10-3 with TRBJ2-7; possibly TRBD1 for D (6 bases). V shed 4 bases and J shed 3 bases, with 25 bases lying between them. This CDR3 is built from 18 residues. Germline CDR1 and CDR2: ENHRY and SYGVKD. Here the CDR3 DNA reads TGTGCCATCAGTGGCCCATCGGACACAGGGAGACCCTACTACGAGCAGTACTTC. This sequence encodes CAISGPSDTGRPYYEQYF.

The chain is built from TRBV7-8 and TRBJ2-3, with 14 bases lining up with TRBD2. CDR3 length: 18 residues. The ends lost 5 bases at V and 0 bases at J; junction bases unmatched: 7. The germline V gene has CDR1 SGHVS and CDR2 FQNEAQ. As DNA, the CDR3 is TGTGCCAGCAGCGAGGGACTAGCGGGAGTATTCAGCACAGATACGCAGTATTTT. Translated: CASSEGLAGVFSTDTQYF. The entire variable domain, with the rest obtained from reference TRBV7-8 and TRBJ2-3, is as follows: GAGVSQSPRYKVAKRGQDVALRCDPISGHVSLFWYQQALGQGPEFLTYFQNEAQLDKSGLPSDRFFAERPEGSVSTLKIQRTQQEDSAVYLCASSEGLAGVFSTDTQYFGPGTRLTVL.

This clonotype was observed a few times. The chain is built from TRBV5-1 and TRBJ2-3; 8 bases match TRBD2. Trimming took 2 bases from V and 6 from J; bases not matched to a gene: 8. CDR1 SGHRS and CDR2 YFSETQ come from the germline V gene. The CDR3 loop spans 15 amino acids. In nucleotides, the CDR3 is TGCGCCAGCAGCTTTAACGGGAGGGCCTCGGATACGCAGTATTTT. Encoded protein: CASSFNGRASDTQYF.